The 22 T cell receptor beta chains presented below share a single source sample, sequenced in a study of blood T cell repertoires in COVID-19. Profiled with immunoSEQ multiplex PCR; TCRdb holds only in-frame clones, not every one. The sample lists fewer than 200,000 clones; 82% were seen once. Input material: peripheral blood. These receptors came from a woman in her sixties or seventies with COVID-19, enrolled during active disease.

The chain couples TRBV19 to TRBJ2-1; 7 bases fit TRBD1. Looked up from germline, CDR1 is LNHDA and CDR2 is SQIVND (reference sequence). The V segment lost 3 bases and the J segment 7 bases; nucleotides outside the gene matches: 15. The CDR3 is made up of 17 amino acids. CDR3: CASSMLDLTGSRNEQFF. The CDR3 DNA reads as TGTGCCAGTAGTATGCTCGATTTGACAGGGTCTCGAAATGAGCAGTTCTTC.

Only one count was recorded for this clone. J is TRBJ1-1 and V is TRBV5-1; D is uncertain. CDR3 size: 14 residues. The germline V gene has CDR1 SGHRS and CDR2 YFSETQ. V was pared by 0 bases and J by 1 base, with 7 bases between. The DNA for the CDR3 is TGCGCCAGCAGCTTGGTTCCAGGGAACACTGAAGCTTTCTTT. Amino acid sequence: CASSLVPGNTEAFF.

This chain joins TRBV6-5 and TRBJ1-2, with D tentatively TRBD1 (6 bases). Trimming stripped 6 bases from V and 8 bases from J, with 16 bases between. Germline V gene lookup returns CDR1 MNHEY and CDR2 SVGAGI. The CDR3 has 13 residues. Here the CDR3 reads CASSPGGPLGYTF. The CDR3 DNA follows: TGTGCCAGCAGCCCGGGGGGCCCCTTAGGCTACACCTTC.

CDR3 protein: CASSLRSGTNTGELFF. CDR3 in DNA: TGTGCCAGCAGCTTAAGATCGGGGACAAACACCGGGGAGCTGTTTTTT. This chain links TRBV7-8 with TRBJ2-2; D perhaps matches TRBD1 (6 bases). The CDR3 contains 16 residues. Trimming removed 2 bases at V and 2 bases at J, with 12 bases between. CDR1 is SGHVS and CDR2 is FQNEAQ in the germline V gene. The whole variable domain, filled in from reference TRBV7-8 and TRBJ2-2, reads GAGVSQSPRYKVAKRGQDVALRCDPISGHVSLFWYQQALGQGPEFLTYFQNEAQLDKSGLPSDRFFAERPEGSVSTLKIQRTQQEDSAVYLCASSLRSGTNTGELFFGEGSRLTVL.

The chain has TRBV5-1 and TRBJ2-7; D may be TRBD2 (6 bases). The CDR3 is made up of 13 amino acids. Trimming shortened V by 6 bases and J by 0 bases, and 10 bases separated the two germline ends. Germline-derived CDR1 and CDR2 are SGHRS and YFSETQ. The CDR3 DNA reads as TGCGCCAGCACTCACGGGAGCTCCTACGAGCAGTACTTC. This translates into CASTHGSSYEQYF.

This chain links TRBV7-6 with TRBJ2-1; a possible D gene is TRBD2 (6 bases). From germline, CDR1 is SGHVS and CDR2 FNYEAQ. The CDR3 loop spans 15 amino acids. V was pared by 4 bases and J by 0 bases, with 10 bases between. CDR3 amino acids: CASSSSVSSYNEQFF. CDR3 nucleotide sequence: TGTGCCAGCAGCTCTAGCGTGAGCTCCTACAATGAGCAGTTCTTC.

This sequence joins TRBV3-1 (or the pseudogene TRBV3-2) and TRBJ2-7; 9 bases are shared with TRBD2. Germline V lookup: CDR1 LGHDT, CDR2 YNNKEL (reference sequence). V was clipped by 4 bases and J by 0 bases; unmatched bases: 1. The CDR3 contains 14 residues. The CDR3: CASSRTSASYEQYF. The CDR3 DNA sequence: TGTGCCAGCAGCCGGACTAGCGCCTCCTACGAGCAGTACTTC.

This clone was recorded only once. The gene calls are TRBV29-1 and TRBJ2-7, with 10 bases lining up with TRBD2. Germline CDR1 and CDR2: SQVTM and ANQGSEA. Losses at the gene ends were 7 bases for V and 1 base for J; bases not matched to a gene: 7. CDR3 length equals 14 residues. The chain's CDR3 is CSAASGSSSYEQYF. The CDR3 coding sequence is TGCAGCGCGGCTAGCGGGAGTTCGTCCTACGAGCAGTACTTC.

The table lists this clone with a count of one. This sequence joins TRBV7-2 and TRBJ1-6, with D tentatively TRBD1 (5 bases). Trimming removed 5 bases at V and 0 bases at J, with 17 bases between. Germline CDR1 SGHTA, CDR2 FQGNSA. This CDR3 contains 18 residues. The CDR3, as DNA: TGTGCCAGCAGCGCTGGGACTTCCAGGAGCTCCTATAATTCACCCCTCCACTTT. This encodes CASSAGTSRSSYNSPLHF.

The V gene is TRBV6-5, the J gene TRBJ1-4; 8 bases agree with TRBD1. With V trimmed by 0 bases and J by 4 bases, 1 base remained unmatched. The length of the CDR3 is 15 residues. CDR1 is MNHEY, CDR2 SVGAGI, per germline. In DNA form, the CDR3 reads TGTGCCAGCAGTTACTCACAGGGGGTTAATGAAAAACTGTTTTTT. Its protein product is CASSYSQGVNEKLFF.

Here the CDR3 DNA reads TGTGCCAGCAGCCCAACGGTGAGCTCCTACAATGAGCAGTTCTTC. As protein: CASSPTVSSYNEQFF. The chain is built from TRBV6-5 and TRBJ2-1, with D uncertain. V was shortened by 6 bases and J by 0 bases, with 12 bases between the two germline ends. The germline V gene encodes CDR1 MNHEY and CDR2 SVGAGI. The CDR3 totals 15 residues.

The chain carries TRBV6-1 and TRBJ1-1; D gene uncertain. The CDR3 consists of 15 residues. Germline CDR1 and CDR2: MNHNS and SASEGT. Trimming took 0 bases from V and 4 from J, leaving 12 bases between them. CDR3 residues: CASSEATGMGTEAFF. The CDR3 nucleotides read TGTGCCAGCAGTGAAGCCACCGGGATGGGCACTGAAGCTTTCTTT.

The chain carries TRBV19 and TRBJ2-1; 8 bases align to TRBD2. J lost 8 bases, V lost 7 bases, and 13 bases had no gene match. The germline gives CDR1 LNHDA, CDR2 SQIVND (reference sequence). The CDR3 loop spans 15 amino acids. For the CDR3, the DNA is TGTGCCAGTACCGTCCTCGGGACTAGTGGGTATGAGCAGTTCTTC. This gives the protein CASTVLGTSGYEQFF.

This clone was picked up one time. The chain links TRBV4-1 to TRBJ2-1, with 8 bases lining up with TRBD2. J lost 6 bases, V lost 1 base, and 8 bases had no gene match. There are 16 residues in the CDR3. CDR1 and CDR2 from the germline V gene are MGHRA and YSYEKL. CDR3 bases: TGCGCCAGCAGCCAAGTCTCTAGCGGGCGGACCAATGAGCAGTTCTTC. Its protein product is CASSQVSSGRTNEQFF.

The V call is TRBV7-8, the J call TRBJ1-2; TRBD1 aligns across 7 bases. The length of the CDR3 is 14 residues. With V trimmed by 5 bases and J by 4 bases, 7 bases remained unmatched. The germline V gene encodes CDR1 SGHVS and CDR2 FQNEAQ. CDR3 amino acids: CASSARDSGYGYTF. CDR3 sequence (DNA): TGTGCCAGCAGCGCCCGGGACAGCGGCTATGGCTACACCTTC.

This clone was seen a few times. The chain combines TRBV9 with TRBJ2-2; TRBD2 matches 8 bases. There are 16 residues in the CDR3. V was clipped by 4 bases and J by 4 bases; unmatched bases: 9. Germline V gives CDR1 SGDLS, CDR2 YYNGEE. Here the CDR3 reads CASSPDGGAGTGELFF. CDR3 DNA sequence: TGTGCCAGCAGCCCTGACGGGGGGGCGGGCACCGGGGAGCTGTTTTTT.

This rearrangement joins TRBV7-3 to TRBJ2-2; 10 nucleotides match TRBD2. V shed 5 bases, J shed 4 bases, and the junction held 7 bases outside the gene matches. This CDR3 has 16 residues. The germline CDR1 and CDR2 sequences are SGHTA and FQGTGA. The CDR3 DNA follows: TGTGCCAGCAGCCCAGCGGGAGGGCGTTCCACCGGGGAGCTGTTTTTT. It yields the protein CASSPAGGRSTGELFF. Full variable domain (outside the CDR3, taken from reference TRBV7-3 and TRBJ2-2): GAGVSQTPSNKVTEKGKYVELRCDPISGHTALYWYRQSLGQGPEFLIYFQGTGAADDSGLPNDRFFAVRPEGSVSTLKIQRTERGDSAVYLCASSPAGGRSTGELFFGEGSRLTVL.

The rearrangement links TRBV28 to TRBJ2-5, with 15 nucleotides matching TRBD2. The CDR3 is 16 amino acids. J gave up 5 bases and V 4 bases, and 5 bases lay outside the gene matches. Germline CDR1 and CDR2: MDHEN and SYDVKM. This CDR3 is CASSWTSGREWETQYF. The CDR3 DNA reads as TGTGCCAGCAGTTGGACTAGCGGGAGGGAGTGGGAGACCCAGTACTTC.

This rearrangement joins TRBV9 to TRBJ1-1; no reliable D call. The CDR3 consists of 14 residues. Trimming took 1 base from V and 1 from J, leaving 8 bases between them. Germline V gives CDR1 SGDLS, CDR2 YYNGEE. Here the CDR3 DNA reads TGTGCCAGCAGCGTACAGGTTTCGAACACTGAAGCTTTCTTT. Its translation: CASSVQVSNTEAFF.

The chain has TRBV5-1 and TRBJ2-7; TRBD2 aligns across 9 bases. Germline CDR1 SGHRS, CDR2 YFSETQ. Germline trimming cut 4 bases from V and 7 bases from J; bases unmatched to any gene: 12. The CDR3 is made up of 15 amino acids. The CDR3 reads CASSPPGREGAEQYF. The DNA of the CDR3 is TGCGCCAGCAGCCCCCCTGGGCGGGAGGGGGCTGAGCAGTACTTC. Full variable domain (remainder filled in from reference TRBV5-1 and TRBJ2-7): KAGVTQTPRYLIKTRGQQVTLSCSPISGHRSVSWYQQTPGQGLQFLFEYFSETQRNKGNFPGRFSGRQFSNSRSEMNVSTLELGDSALYLCASSPPGREGAEQYFGPGTRLTVT.

V gene TRBV19 combines with J gene TRBJ2-1; the match to TRBD2 covers 10 bases. The CDR3 runs to 17 residues. With V trimmed by 2 bases and J by 8 bases, 12 bases remained unmatched. The germline V gene encodes CDR1 LNHDA and CDR2 SQIVND (reference sequence). The DNA of the CDR3 is TGTGCCAGTAGTATAAGTCCCCTAGCGGGGGCCAAGGATGAGCAGTTCTTC. It codes for CASSISPLAGAKDEQFF.

This clone showed up just once. This chain uses TRBV6-6 with TRBJ1-1, with D tentatively TRBD1 (5 bases). V was trimmed by 6 bases and J by 4 bases, leaving 12 bases between them. The V gene's germline CDR1 is MNHNY and CDR2 SVGAGI (reference sequence). The CDR3 is 13 residues long. The CDR3 loop is CASRPTAGTEAFF. CDR3 DNA: TGTGCCAGCAGACCGACAGCGGGCACTGAAGCTTTCTTT.